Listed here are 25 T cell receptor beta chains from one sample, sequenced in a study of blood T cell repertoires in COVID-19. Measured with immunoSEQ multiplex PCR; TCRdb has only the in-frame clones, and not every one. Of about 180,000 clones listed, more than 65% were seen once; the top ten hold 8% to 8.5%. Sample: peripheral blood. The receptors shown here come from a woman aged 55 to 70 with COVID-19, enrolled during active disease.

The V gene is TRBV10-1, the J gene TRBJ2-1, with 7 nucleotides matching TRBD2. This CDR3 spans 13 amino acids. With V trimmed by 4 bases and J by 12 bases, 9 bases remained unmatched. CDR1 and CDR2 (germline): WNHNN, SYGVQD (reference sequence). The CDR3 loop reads CASSGAGTTGQFF. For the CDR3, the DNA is TGCGCCAGCAGTGGGGCGGGGACTACCGGGCAGTTCTTC.

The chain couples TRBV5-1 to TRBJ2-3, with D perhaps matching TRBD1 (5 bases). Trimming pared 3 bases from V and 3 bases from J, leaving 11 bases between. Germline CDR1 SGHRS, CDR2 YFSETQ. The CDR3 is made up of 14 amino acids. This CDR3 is CASSWGQSTDTQYF. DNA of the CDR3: TGCGCCAGCAGCTGGGGCCAGAGTACAGATACGCAGTATTTT.

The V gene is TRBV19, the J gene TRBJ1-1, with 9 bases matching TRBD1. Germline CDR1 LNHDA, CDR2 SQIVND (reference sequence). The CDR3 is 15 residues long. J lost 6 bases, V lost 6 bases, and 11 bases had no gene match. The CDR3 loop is CASRLSGTGTAEAFF. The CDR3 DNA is TGTGCCAGTAGATTATCCGGGACAGGGACCGCTGAAGCTTTCTTT.

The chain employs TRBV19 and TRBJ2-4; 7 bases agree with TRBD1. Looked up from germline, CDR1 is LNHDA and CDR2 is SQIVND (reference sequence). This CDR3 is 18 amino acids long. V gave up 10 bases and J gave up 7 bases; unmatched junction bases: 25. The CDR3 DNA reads TGTGCCACCCGCTCCCCTCCCCTCCTAAGACAGGGTCCGAACATTCAGTACTTC. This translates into CATRSPPLLRQGPNIQYF. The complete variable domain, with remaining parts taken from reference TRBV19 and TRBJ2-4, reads DGGITQSPKYLFRKEGQNVTLSCEQNLNHDAMYWYRQDPGQGLRLIYYSQIVNDFQKGDIAEGYSVSREKKESFPLTVTSAQKNPTAFYLCATRSPPLLRQGPNIQYFGAGTRLSVL.

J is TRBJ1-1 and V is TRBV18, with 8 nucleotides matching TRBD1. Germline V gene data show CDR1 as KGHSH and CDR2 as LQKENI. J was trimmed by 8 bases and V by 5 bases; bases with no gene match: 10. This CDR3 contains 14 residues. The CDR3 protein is CASSSASGQGEAFF. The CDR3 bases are TGTGCCAGCTCATCAGCGTCTGGACAGGGCGAAGCTTTCTTT.

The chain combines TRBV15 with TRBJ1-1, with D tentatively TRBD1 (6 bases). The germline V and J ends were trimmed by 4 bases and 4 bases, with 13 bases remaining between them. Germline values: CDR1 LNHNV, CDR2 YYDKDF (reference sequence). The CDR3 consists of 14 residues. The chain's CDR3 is CATSIGGGSTEAFF. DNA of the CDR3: TGTGCCACCAGCATAGGGGGGGGTAGCACTGAAGCTTTCTTT.

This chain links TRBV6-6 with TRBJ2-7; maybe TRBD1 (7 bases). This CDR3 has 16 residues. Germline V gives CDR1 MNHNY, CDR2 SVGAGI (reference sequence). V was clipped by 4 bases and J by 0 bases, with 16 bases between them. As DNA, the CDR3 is TGTGCCAGCAGTTTTTTATGGCGGGACAGCTCCTACGAGCAGTACTTC. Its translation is CASSFLWRDSSYEQYF.

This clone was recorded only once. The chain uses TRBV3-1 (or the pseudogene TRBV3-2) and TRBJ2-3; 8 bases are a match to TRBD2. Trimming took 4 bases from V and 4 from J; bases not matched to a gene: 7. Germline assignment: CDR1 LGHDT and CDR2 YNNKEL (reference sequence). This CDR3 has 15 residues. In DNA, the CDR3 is TGTGCCAGCAGCCGCAGCGTAGCGGGGCCAGATACGCAGTATTTT. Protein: CASSRSVAGPDTQYF.

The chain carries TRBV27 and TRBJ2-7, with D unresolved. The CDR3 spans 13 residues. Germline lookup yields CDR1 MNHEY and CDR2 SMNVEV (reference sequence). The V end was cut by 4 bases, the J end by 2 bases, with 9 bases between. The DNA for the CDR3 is TGTGCCAGCAGTTCTCACAATCCCTACGAGCAGTACTTC. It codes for CASSSHNPYEQYF.

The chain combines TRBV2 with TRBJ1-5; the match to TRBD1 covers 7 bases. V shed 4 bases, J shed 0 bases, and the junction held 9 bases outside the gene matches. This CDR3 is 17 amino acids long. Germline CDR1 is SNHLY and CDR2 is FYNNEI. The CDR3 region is CASSGRGRKDSNQPQHF. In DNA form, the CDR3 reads TGTGCCAGCAGTGGAAGGGGGCGGAAAGATAGCAATCAGCCCCAGCATTTT.

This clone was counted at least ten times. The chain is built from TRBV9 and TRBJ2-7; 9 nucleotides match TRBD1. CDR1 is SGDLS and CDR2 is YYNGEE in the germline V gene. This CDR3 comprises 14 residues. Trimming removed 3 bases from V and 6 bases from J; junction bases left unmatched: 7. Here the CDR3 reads CASSDSDRGFEQYF. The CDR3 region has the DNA TGTGCCAGCAGCGATTCGGACAGGGGCTTCGAGCAGTACTTC.

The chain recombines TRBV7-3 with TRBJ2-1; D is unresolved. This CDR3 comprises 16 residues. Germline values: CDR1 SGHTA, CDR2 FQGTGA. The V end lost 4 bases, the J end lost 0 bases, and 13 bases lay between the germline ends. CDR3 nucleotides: TGTGCCAGCAGCTCCCAGTTCAACCCCTCCTACAATGAGCAGTTCTTC. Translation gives CASSSQFNPSYNEQFF.

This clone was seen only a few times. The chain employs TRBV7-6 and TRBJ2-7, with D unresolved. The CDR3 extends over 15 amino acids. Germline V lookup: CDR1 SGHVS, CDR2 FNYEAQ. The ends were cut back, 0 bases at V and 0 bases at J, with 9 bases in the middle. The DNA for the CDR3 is TGTGCCAGCAGCTTAGCCTCGGGTCTCTCCTACGAGCAGTACTTC. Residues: CASSLASGLSYEQYF.

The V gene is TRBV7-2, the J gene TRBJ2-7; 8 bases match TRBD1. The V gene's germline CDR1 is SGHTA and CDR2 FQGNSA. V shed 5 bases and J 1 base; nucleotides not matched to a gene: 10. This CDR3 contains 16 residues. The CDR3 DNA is TGTGCCAGCAGCCCACCGAAGACAGGGGCTTCCTACGAGCAGTACTTC. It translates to CASSPPKTGASYEQYF.

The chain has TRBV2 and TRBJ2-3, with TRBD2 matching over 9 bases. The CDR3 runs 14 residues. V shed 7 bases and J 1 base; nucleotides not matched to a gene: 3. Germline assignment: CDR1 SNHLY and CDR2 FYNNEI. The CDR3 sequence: CASKASGGTDTQYF. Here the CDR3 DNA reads TGTGCCAGCAAGGCTAGCGGGGGCACAGATACGCAGTATTTT.

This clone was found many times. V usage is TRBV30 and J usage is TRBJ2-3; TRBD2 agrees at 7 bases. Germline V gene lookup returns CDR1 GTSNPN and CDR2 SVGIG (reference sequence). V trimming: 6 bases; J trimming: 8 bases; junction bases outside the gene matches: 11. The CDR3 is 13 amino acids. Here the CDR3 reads CACTTGGSGTQYF. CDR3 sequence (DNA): TGTGCCTGCACTACTGGCGGGAGTGGTACGCAGTATTTT.

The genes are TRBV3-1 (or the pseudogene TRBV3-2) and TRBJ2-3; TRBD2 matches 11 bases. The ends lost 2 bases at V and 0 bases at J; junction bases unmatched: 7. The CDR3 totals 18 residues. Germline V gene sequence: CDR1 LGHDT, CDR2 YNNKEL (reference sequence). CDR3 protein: CASSQRGRLAGSTDTQYF. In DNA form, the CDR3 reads TGTGCCAGCAGCCAAAGAGGGCGACTAGCGGGGAGCACAGATACGCAGTATTTT.

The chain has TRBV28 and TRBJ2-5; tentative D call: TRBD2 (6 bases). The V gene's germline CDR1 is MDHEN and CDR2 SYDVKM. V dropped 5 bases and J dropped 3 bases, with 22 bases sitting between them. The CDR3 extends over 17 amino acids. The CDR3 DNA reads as TGTGCCAGCAGTACCACTCCCCTGGGACTGGTCAAAGAGACCCAGTACTTC. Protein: CASSTTPLGLVKETQYF. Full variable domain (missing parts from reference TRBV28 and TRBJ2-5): DVKVTQSSRYLVKRTGEKVFLECVQDMDHENMFWYRQDPGLGLRLIYFSYDVKMKEKGDIPEGYSVSREKKERFSLILESASTNQTSMYLCASSTTPLGLVKETQYFGPGTRLLVL.

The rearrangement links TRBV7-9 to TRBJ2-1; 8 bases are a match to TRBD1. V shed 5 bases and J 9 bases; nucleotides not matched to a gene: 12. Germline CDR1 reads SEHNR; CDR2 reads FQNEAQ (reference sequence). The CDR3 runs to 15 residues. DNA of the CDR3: TGTGCCAGCAGCCACGACAGGGGAAGGTTGACTGAGCAGTTCTTC. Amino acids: CASSHDRGRLTEQFF. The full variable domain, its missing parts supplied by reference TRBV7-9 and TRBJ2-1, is DTGVSQNPRHKITKRGQNVTFRCDPISEHNRLYWYRQTLGQGPEFLTYFQNEAQLEKSRLLSDRFSAERPKGSFSTLEIQRTEQGDSAMYLCASSHDRGRLTEQFFGPGTRLTVL.

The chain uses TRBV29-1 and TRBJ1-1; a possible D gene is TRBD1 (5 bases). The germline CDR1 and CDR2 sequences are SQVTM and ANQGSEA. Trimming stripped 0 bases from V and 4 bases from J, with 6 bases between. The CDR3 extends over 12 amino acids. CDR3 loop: CSVEEGLTEAFF. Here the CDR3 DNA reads TGCAGCGTTGAAGAGGGGCTCACTGAAGCTTTCTTT.

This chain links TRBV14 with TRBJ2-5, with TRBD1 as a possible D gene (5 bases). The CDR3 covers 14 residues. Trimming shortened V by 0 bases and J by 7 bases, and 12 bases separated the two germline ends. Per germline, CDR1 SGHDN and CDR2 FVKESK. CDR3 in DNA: TGTGCCAGCAGCCAAGATTGGCAGGGTGGGACCCAGTACTTC. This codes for CASSQDWQGGTQYF.

CDR3 sequence reads: CAWATGTQDQPQHF. The CDR3 DNA reads as TGTGCCTGGGCTACCGGGACTCAAGATCAGCCCCAGCATTTT. The chain has TRBV30 and TRBJ1-5; perhaps TRBD1 as D (5 bases). Germline V gene data show CDR1 as GTSNPN and CDR2 as SVGIG (reference sequence). V was cut by 5 bases and J by 5 bases, with 16 bases left in between. The CDR3 is 14 residues long. Together with reference TRBV30 and TRBJ1-5, the CDR3 gives the full variable domain: SQTIHQWPATLVQPVGSPLSLECTVEGTSNPNLYWYRQAAGRGLQLLFYSVGIGQISSEVPQNLSASRPQDRQFILSSKKLLLSDSGFYLCAWATGTQDQPQHFGDGTRLSIL.

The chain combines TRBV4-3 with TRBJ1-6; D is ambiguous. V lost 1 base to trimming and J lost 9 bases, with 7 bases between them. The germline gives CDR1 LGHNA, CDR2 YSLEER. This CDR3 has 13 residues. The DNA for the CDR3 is TGCGCCAGCAGCCAAGGAATGAGTTCACCCCTCCACTTT. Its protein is CASSQGMSSPLHF.

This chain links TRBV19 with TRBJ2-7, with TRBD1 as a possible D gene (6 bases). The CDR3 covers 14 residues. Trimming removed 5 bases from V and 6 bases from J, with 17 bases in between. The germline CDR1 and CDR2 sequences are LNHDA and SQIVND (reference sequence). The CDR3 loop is CASSPAGDWGEQYF. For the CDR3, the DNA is TGTGCCAGTAGTCCCGCAGGGGATTGGGGCGAGCAGTACTTC.

CDR3 sequence: CASSLDAGAGNTIYF. In nucleotides, the CDR3 is TGTGCCAGCAGCTTAGACGCAGGGGCTGGAAACACCATATATTTT. The rearrangement uses TRBV7-6 and TRBJ1-3; possible D gene TRBD1, 6 bases. V gave up 1 base and J gave up 2 bases, with 9 bases separating them. The germline V gene has CDR1 SGHVS and CDR2 FNYEAQ. CDR3 length: 15 residues.